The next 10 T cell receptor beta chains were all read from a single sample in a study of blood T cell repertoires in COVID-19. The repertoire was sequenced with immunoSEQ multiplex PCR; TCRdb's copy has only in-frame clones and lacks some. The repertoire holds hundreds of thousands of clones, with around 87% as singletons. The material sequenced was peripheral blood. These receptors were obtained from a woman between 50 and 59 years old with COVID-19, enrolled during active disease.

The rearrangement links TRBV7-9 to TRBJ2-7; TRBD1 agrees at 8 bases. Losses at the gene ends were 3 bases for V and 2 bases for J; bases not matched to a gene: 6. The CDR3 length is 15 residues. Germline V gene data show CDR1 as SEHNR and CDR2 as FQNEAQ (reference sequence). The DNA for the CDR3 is TGTGCCAGCAGCTTTGCAGGGGGCTCCACCTACGAGCAGTACTTC. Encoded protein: CASSFAGGSTYEQYF.

The CDR3 region is CASSFGTGYEQYF. The DNA of the CDR3 is TGTGCCAGCAGCTTTGGGACTGGCTACGAGCAGTACTTC. The chain carries TRBV7-9 and TRBJ2-7, with D possibly being TRBD2 (6 bases). Germline lookup yields CDR1 SEHNR and CDR2 FQNEAQ (reference sequence). V shed 3 bases and J shed 3 bases, with 9 bases lying between them. The CDR3 spans 13 residues.

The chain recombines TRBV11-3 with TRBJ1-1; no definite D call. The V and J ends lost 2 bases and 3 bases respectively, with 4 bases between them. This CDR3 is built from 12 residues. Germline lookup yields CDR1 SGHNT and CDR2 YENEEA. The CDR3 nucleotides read TGTGCCAGCAGCTTAAAGCACACTGAAGCTTTCTTT. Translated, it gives CASSLKHTEAFF.

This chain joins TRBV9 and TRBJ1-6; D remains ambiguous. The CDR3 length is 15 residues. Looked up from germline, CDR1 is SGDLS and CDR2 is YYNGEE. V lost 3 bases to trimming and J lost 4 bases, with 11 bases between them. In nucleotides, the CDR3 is TGTGCCAGCAGCGAATTTACAGCTTATAATTCACCCCTCCACTTT. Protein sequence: CASSEFTAYNSPLHF.

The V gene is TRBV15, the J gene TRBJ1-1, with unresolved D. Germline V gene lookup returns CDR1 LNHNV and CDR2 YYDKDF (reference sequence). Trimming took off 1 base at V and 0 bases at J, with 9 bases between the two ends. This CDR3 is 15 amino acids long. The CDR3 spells CATSRVRVMNTEAFF. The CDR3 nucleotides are TGTGCCACCAGCAGAGTCCGGGTTATGAACACTGAAGCTTTCTTT. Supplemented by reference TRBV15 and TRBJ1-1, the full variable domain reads DAMVIQNPRYQVTQFGKPVTLSCSQTLNHNVMYWYQQKSSQAPKLLFHYYDKDFNNEADTPDNFQSRRPNTSFCFLDIRSPGLGDTAMYLCATSRVRVMNTEAFFGQGTRLTVV.

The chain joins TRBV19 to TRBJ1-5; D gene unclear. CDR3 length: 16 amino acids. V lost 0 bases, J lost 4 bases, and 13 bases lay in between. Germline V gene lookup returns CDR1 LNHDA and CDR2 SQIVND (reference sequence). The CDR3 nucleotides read TGTGCCAGTAGTATAGATCAATGGCGGTCTAATCAGCCCCAGCATTTT. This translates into CASSIDQWRSNQPQHF.

Here the CDR3 DNA reads TGTGCCAGCAGCTTTGAGACGGGACTAAGCACAGATACGCAGTATTTT. It codes for CASSFETGLSTDTQYF. The chain recombines TRBV5-4 with TRBJ2-3; the match to TRBD2 covers 7 bases. Looked up from germline, CDR1 is SGHNT and CDR2 is YYREEE (reference sequence). The CDR3 is 16 residues long. V shed 2 bases, J shed 0 bases, and the junction held 6 bases outside the gene matches.

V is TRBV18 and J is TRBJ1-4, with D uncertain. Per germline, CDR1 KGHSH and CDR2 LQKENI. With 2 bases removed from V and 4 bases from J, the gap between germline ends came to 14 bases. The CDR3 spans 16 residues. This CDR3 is CASSPAAGSYNEKLFF. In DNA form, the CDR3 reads TGTGCCAGCTCACCAGCGGCGGGGAGTTATAATGAAAAACTGTTTTTT.

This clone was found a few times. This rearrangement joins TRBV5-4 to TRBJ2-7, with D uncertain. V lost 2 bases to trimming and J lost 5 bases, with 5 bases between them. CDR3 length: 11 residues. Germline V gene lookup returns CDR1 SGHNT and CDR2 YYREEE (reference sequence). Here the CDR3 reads CASSLSHEQYF. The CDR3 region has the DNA TGTGCCAGCAGCTTAAGCCACGAGCAGTACTTC.

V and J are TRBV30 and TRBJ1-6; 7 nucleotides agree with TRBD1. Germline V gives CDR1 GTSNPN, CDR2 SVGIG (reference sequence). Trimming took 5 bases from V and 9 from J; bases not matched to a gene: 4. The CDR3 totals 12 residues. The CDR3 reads CAWGTEVSPLHF. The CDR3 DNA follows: TGTGCCTGGGGGACAGAGGTTTCACCCCTCCACTTT. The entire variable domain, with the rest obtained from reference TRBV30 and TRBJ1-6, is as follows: SQTIHQWPATLVQPVGSPLSLECTVEGTSNPNLYWYRQAAGRGLQLLFYSVGIGQISSEVPQNLSASRPQDRQFILSSKKLLLSDSGFYLCAWGTEVSPLHFGNGTRLTVT.